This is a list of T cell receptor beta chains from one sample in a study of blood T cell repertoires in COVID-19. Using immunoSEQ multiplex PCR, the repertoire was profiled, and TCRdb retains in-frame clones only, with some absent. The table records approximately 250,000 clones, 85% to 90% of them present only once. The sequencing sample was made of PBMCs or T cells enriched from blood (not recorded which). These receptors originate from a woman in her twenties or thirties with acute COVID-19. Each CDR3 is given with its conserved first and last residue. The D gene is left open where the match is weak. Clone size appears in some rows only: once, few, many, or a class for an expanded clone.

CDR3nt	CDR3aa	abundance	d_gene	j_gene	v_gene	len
TGTGCCAGCAGTTACTCTAAAGGGGCCTCCTACGAGCAGTACTTC	CASSYSKGASYEQYF	NA	NA	TRBJ2-7	TRBV6-5	15
TGCGCCAGCAGCCCACAGGGGGGCTCTGGAAACACCATATATTTT	CASSPQGGSGNTIYF	NA	TRBD1	TRBJ1-3	TRBV5-1	15
TGCGCCAGCAGCTTGGGGACTAGCGGGAGGAGTTTAGATACGCAGTATTTT	CASSLGTSGRSLDTQYF	NA	TRBD2	TRBJ2-3	TRBV5-1	17
TGTGCCAGCAGATGGAGACAGAATTCACCCCTCCACTTT	CASRWRQNSPLHF	NA	NA	TRBJ1-6	TRBV3-1/TRBV3-2	13
TGCGCCAGCAGCTTGGTGCCAGGCGATGATAGCAATCAGCCCCAGCATTTT	CASSLVPGDDSNQPQHF	NA	NA	TRBJ1-5	TRBV5-1	17
TGTGCCAGCACCAACAGGCTTAATGAAAAACTGTTTTTT	CASTNRLNEKLFF	NA	NA	TRBJ1-4	TRBV6-5	13
TGTGCCAGCAGCGGACTAGCGGGAGGCAAAAACATTCAGTACTTC	CASSGLAGGKNIQYF	NA	TRBD2	TRBJ2-4	TRBV6-5	15
TGTGCCAGCAGCTTTCTAGCGGGAGTCGAAAATGAGCAGTTCTTC	CASSFLAGVENEQFF	NA	TRBD2	TRBJ2-1	TRBV11-3	15
TGTGCCAGCAGCTTGGGGACTAGCGGAGGCACAGATACGCAGTATTTT	CASSLGTSGGTDTQYF	NA	TRBD2	TRBJ2-3	TRBV5-4	16
TGTGCCAGCAGCCAAGAAATCGGGACAGGGGAGCAGTTCTTC	CASSQEIGTGEQFF	once	TRBD1	TRBJ2-1	TRBV3-1/TRBV3-2	14
TGTGCCAGCAGTTACTCCCGCAGGCCGACCAATCAGCCCCAGCATTTT	CASSYSRRPTNQPQHF	NA	NA	TRBJ1-5	TRBV6-6	16
TGTGCCACCAGTGATCCCACAGGGAACTATGGCTACACCTTC	CATSDPTGNYGYTF	NA	NA	TRBJ1-2	TRBV24-1	14
TGTGCCAGCAGCTCCCTGTACTCTGGGGCCAACGTCCTGACTTTC	CASSSLYSGANVLTF	NA	NA	TRBJ2-6	TRBV11-2	15
TGTGCCAGCTCACTGACACAGTCTGGGGCCAACGTCCTGACTTTC	CASSLTQSGANVLTF	once	NA	TRBJ2-6	TRBV18	15
TGTGCCAGCAGCCCCGACTATGACAATGAGCAGTTCTTC	CASSPDYDNEQFF	NA	NA	TRBJ2-1	TRBV7-2	13
TGTGCCAGCAGCTTAGCGACGTCGGGGATTCAGCCCCAGCATTTT	CASSLATSGIQPQHF	once	NA	TRBJ1-5	TRBV7-8	15
TGTGCCAGCAGCATCCAGGGCTACTATGGCTACACCTTC	CASSIQGYYGYTF	NA	NA	TRBJ1-2	TRBV28	13
TGTGCCAGCAGTCCTGGGACTAGCTTGCATGAGCAGTTCTTC	CASSPGTSLHEQFF	NA	TRBD2	TRBJ2-1	TRBV27	14
TGTGCCATCAGTGAGAGGACAGGGGACTACAATGAGCAGTTCTTC	CAISERTGDYNEQFF	NA	TRBD1	TRBJ2-1	TRBV10-3	15
TGTGCCAGCAGCCCAGACAGGGTATTCGCAACTAATGAAAAACTGTTTTTT	CASSPDRVFATNEKLFF	NA	TRBD1	TRBJ1-4	TRBV7-9	17
TGTGCCAGCGTGGGGACTAGCTACGAGCAGTACTTC	CASVGTSYEQYF	few	TRBD2	TRBJ2-7	TRBV12-3/TRBV12-4	12
TGCAGTGCTAGTCCTGCTAGCGGGGTCTCCTACGAGCAGTACTTC	CSASPASGVSYEQYF	once	TRBD2	TRBJ2-7	TRBV20-1	15
TGTGCCAGCAGCGTAGCCGTCACCGGGGAGCTGTTTTTT	CASSVAVTGELFF	NA	NA	TRBJ2-2	TRBV9	13
TGTGCCAGCACGTTTACTGTTTCCTACAATGAGCAGTTCTTC	CASTFTVSYNEQFF	NA	NA	TRBJ2-1	TRBV2	14
TGTGCCAGCTCACCACCGGCAGGCCGGCTCTACGAGCAGTACTTC	CASSPPAGRLYEQYF	NA	NA	TRBJ2-7	TRBV18	15
TGTGCCAGCAGCTCCCCTCGGGACAGAGGACTCTCCCAAACAGATACGCAGTATTTT	CASSSPRDRGLSQTDTQYF	once	TRBD1	TRBJ2-3	TRBV7-6	19
TGTGCCAGTAGTTCCCGGAGCTCTGGAAACACCATATATTTT	CASSSRSSGNTIYF	NA	NA	TRBJ1-3	TRBV19	14
TGTGCCTGGACGTCTAGCGGGTTGCTTTTAGGAGCAGATACGCAGTATTTT	CAWTSSGLLLGADTQYF	once	TRBD2	TRBJ2-3	TRBV30	17
TGTGCCAGCAGTCCTAGCGGACCCTTCTACGAGCAGTACTTC	CASSPSGPFYEQYF	NA	TRBD2	TRBJ2-7	TRBV28	14
TGTGCCAGCAGCGGATTACAGGGGGCCTCCTACAATGAGCAGTTCTTC	CASSGLQGASYNEQFF	NA	TRBD1	TRBJ2-1	TRBV7-6	16
TGTGCCAGTAGTATCCCCAGGGGGACTCGGGGCTACACCTTC	CASSIPRGTRGYTF	NA	TRBD1	TRBJ1-2	TRBV19	14